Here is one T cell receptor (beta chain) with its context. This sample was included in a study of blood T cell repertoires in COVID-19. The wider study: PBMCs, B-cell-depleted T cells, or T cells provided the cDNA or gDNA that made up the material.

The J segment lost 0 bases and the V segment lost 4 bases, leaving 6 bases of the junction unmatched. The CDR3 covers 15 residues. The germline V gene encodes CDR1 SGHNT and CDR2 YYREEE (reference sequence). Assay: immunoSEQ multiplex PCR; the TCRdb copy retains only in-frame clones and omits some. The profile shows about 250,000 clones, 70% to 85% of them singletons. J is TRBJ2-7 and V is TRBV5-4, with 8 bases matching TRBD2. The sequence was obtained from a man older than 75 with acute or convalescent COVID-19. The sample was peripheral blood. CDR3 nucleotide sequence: TGTGCCAGCAGCCCCTCGGGGACTAGCTCCTACGAGCAGTACTTC. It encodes CASSPSGTSSYEQYF. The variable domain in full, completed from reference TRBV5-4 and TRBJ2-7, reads ETGVTQSPTHLIKTRGQQVTLRCSSQSGHNTVSWYQQALGQGPQFIFQYYREEENGRGNFPPRFSGLQFPNYSSELNVNALELDDSALYLCASSPSGTSSYEQYFGPGTRLTVT.